Listed below are T cell receptor beta chains from one sample, sequenced in a study of cytomegalovirus exposure and HLA in healthy donors. Sequencing was performed with immunoSEQ multiplex PCR; in TCRdb, only in-frame clones are kept and a portion is missing. The sample has fewer than 200,000 clones; approximately 82% are singletons. Material: PBMCs. The receptors come from a man aged 35 to 55 in good health and CMV-seropositive. The conserved cysteine and the conserved F or W are not part of the CDR3 here.

V gene | CDR3 protein
TRBV9 | ASSGSLGGYEQY
TRBV6-5 | ASSFDRTRIGYEQY
TRBV5-1 | ASSLTGSADTQY
TRBV6-1 | ASSEGGGTNEQF
TRBV6-4 | ASSPLPGQGSDEQY
TRBV5-4 | ASSLYTGSLKTEAF
TRBV29-1 | SVEKTSGGEQF
TRBV29-1 | SVEDRAGVYEQY
TRBV7-9 | ASSVGTSGNFGELF
TRBV5-1 | ASSKRTGDNEQL
TRBV7-2 | ASSLSGAAYEQY
TRBV27 | ASTLRGAPSSGANVLT
TRBV27 | ASSQPSGGYGYT
TRBV9 | ASSVDRGYTEAF
TRBV10-1 | ASSRDRAYEQY
TRBV11-2 | ASSRRLAGATDTQY
TRBV29-1 | SVDRDRVRANVLT
TRBV19 | ASSIGTGANFYT
TRBV5-1 | ASRGDNRDTQY
TRBV9 | ASSPLGTSSYEQY
TRBV6-5 | ASSFSNYGYT
TRBV18 | ASSPLRGLENTEAF
TRBV10-3 | AIKQGRTGYT
TRBV7-9 | ASSLGDTIYEQY
TRBV27 | ASSPPRGTDTQY
TRBV11-2 | ASSASGNRNEQF
TRBV4-3 | ASSPIAIRLQETQY
TRBV7-6 | ASSFRLLGDRGPGYEQY
TRBV19 | ASNPSLTSGTYNEQF
TRBV4-1 | ASSHYEGLAGWGQETQY
TRBV30 | ARDRGGGTLH
TRBV6-6 | ASRELVDTQY
TRBV18 | ASSPPFDRRNTEAF
TRBV2 | ASTYTGVGVVF
TRBV7-2 | ASSLAWQGSRSYEQY
TRBV6-1 | ASSEMTSGRHEQF